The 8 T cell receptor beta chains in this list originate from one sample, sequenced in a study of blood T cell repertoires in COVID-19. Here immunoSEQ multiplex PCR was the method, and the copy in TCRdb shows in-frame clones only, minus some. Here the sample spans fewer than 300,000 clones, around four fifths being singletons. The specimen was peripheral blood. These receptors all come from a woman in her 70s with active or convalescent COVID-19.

CDR3 in DNA: TGTGCCAGCAGTCGGGACCCGGGGGGCGAGCAGTACTTC. Translated, it gives CASSRDPGGEQYF. This chain links TRBV9 with TRBJ2-7; TRBD2 aligns across 7 bases. Losses at the gene ends were 5 bases for V and 6 bases for J; bases not matched to a gene: 8. The CDR3 loop spans 13 amino acids. CDR1 is SGDLS and CDR2 is YYNGEE in the germline V gene.

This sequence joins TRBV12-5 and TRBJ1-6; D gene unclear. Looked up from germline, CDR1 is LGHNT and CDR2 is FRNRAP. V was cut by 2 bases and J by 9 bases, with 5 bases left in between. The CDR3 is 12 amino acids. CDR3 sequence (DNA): TGTGCTAGTGGTTTGTCAGGTTCACCCCTCCACTTT. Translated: CASGLSGSPLHF.

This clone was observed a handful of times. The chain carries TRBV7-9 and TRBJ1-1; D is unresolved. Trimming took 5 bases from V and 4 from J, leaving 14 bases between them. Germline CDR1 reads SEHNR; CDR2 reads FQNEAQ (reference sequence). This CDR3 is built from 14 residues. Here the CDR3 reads CASSTREGFTEAFF. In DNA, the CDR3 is TGTGCCAGCAGCACTAGGGAAGGGTTCACTGAAGCTTTCTTT.

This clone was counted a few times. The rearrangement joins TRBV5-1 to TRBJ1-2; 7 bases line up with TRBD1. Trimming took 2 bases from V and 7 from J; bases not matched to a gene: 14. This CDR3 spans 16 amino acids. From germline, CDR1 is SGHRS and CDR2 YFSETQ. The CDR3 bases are TGCGCCAGCAGCTTTACAGGGGATCGGATGTCTTTTGGCTACACCTTC. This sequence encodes CASSFTGDRMSFGYTF.

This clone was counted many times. The CDR3 here is CASSLGQGGGYTF. The CDR3 DNA is TGTGCCAGCAGCTTAGGACAGGGTGGCGGCTACACCTTC. This chain uses TRBV7-9 with TRBJ1-2, with 7 bases lining up with TRBD1. Per germline, CDR1 SEHNR and CDR2 FQNEAQ (reference sequence). The J segment lost 8 bases and the V segment lost 1 base, leaving 4 bases of the junction unmatched. CDR3 length: 13 amino acids.

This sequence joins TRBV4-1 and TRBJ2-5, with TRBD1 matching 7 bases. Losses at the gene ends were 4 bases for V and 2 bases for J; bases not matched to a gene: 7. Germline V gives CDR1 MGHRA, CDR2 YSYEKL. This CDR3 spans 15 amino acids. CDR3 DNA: TGCGCCAGCAGCCGTTACAGGGGTGAACAAGAGACCCAGTACTTC. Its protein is CASSRYRGEQETQYF.

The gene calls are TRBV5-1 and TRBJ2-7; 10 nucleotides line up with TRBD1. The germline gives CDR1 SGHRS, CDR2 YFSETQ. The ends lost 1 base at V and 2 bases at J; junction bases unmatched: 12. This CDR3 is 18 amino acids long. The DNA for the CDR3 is TGCGCCAGCAGCTTGCAAGTAGGGGGCGGGACAGGGGCCTACGAGCAGTACTTC. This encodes CASSLQVGGGTGAYEQYF.

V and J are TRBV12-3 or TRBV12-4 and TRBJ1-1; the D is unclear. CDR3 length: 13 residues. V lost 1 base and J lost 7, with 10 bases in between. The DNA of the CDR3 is TGTGCCAGCAGTTTAGACGGAGCCTATGAAGCTTTCTTT. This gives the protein CASSLDGAYEAFF.